Reported below is one T cell receptor beta chain. The repertoire was sequenced with immunoSEQ multiplex PCR; TCRdb's copy has only in-frame clones and lacks some. Of 250,000 or so clones listed, approximately 82% are singletons. CDR1 is MNHEY, CDR2 SMNVEV, per germline (reference sequence). The CDR3 totals 15 residues. The V end was cut by 1 base, the J end by 4 bases, with 13 bases between. This specimen belongs to a study of blood T cell repertoires in COVID-19. Input material: peripheral blood. The chain has TRBV27 and TRBJ1-2, with a possible D match to TRBD1 (6 bases). The receptor's source is a man aged 25-45 years who had recovered from COVID-19. CDR3 protein: CASSLLGGGGYGYTF. For the CDR3, the DNA is TGTGCCAGCAGTTTATTAGGGGGGGGCGGCTATGGCTACACCTTC.